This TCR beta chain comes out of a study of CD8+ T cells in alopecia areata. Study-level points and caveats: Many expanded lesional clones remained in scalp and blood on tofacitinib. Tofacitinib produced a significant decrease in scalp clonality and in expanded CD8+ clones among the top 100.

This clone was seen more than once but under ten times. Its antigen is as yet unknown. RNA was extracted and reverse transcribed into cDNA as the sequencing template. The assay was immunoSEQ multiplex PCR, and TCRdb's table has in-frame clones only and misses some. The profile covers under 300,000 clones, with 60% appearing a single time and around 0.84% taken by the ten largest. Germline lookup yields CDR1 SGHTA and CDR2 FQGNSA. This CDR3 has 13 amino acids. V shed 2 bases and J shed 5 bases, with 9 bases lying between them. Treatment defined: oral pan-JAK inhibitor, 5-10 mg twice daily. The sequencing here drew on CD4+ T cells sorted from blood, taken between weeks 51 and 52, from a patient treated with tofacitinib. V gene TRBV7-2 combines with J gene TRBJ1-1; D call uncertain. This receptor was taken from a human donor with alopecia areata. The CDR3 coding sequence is TGTGCCAGCAGCTTAATAAGACAAACTGAAGCTTTCTTT. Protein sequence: CASSLIRQTEAFF.